The entry below gives a single T cell receptor beta chain sequence along with its context. Its antigen is as yet unknown. CD8 memory merged CD45RO+ cells and CCR7-negative CD45RA+ TemRA cells into one population. The sample originates from a study of shared clonotypes between healthy human individuals. The authors loaded about 200 ng DNA, approximately 30,000 T cell genomes, into sorted-subset replicate PCRs. The assay was immunoSEQ multiplex PCR, and TCRdb's table has in-frame clones only and misses some. The table records about 380,000 clones, 95% to 97% of them present only once. Study-wide points: An expected dependence of interdonor clonotype sharing on sequencing depth was noted. Around 5% of naive CD4 clonotypes were common to a few donors.

Trimming shortened V by 1 base and J by 3 bases, and 12 bases separated the two germline ends. The germline CDR1 and CDR2 sequences are SEHNR and FQNEAQ (reference sequence). The CDR3 is 15 residues long. This clonotype originated in a man aged 25 to 45 in good health. The chain has TRBV7-9 and TRBJ2-5; TRBD1 might be the D (5 bases). The sequenced sample was memory CD8+ T cells sorted from blood. Subset described: CD45RO+ cells pooled with CCR7-negative TemRA cells. The CDR3 loop is CASSLDGRAKETQYF. DNA for the CDR3: TGTGCCAGCAGCTTAGACGGCAGGGCGAAAGAGACCCAGTACTTC. Together with reference TRBV7-9 and TRBJ2-5, the CDR3 gives the full variable domain: DTGVSQNPRHKITKRGQNVTFRCDPISEHNRLYWYRQTLGQGPEFLTYFQNEAQLEKSRLLSDRFSAERPKGSFSTLEIQRTEQGDSAMYLCASSLDGRAKETQYFGPGTRLLVL.